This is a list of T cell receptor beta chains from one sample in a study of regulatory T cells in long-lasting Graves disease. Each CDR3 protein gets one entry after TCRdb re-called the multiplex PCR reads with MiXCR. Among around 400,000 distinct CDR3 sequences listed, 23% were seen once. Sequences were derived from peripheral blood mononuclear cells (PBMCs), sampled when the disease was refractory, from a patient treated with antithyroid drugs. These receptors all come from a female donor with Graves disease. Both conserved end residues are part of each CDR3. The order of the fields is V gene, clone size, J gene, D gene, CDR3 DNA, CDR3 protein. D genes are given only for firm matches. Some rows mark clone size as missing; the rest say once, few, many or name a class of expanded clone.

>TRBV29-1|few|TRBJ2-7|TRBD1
TGCAGCGTTGCTGGACAGGATACCTCCTACGAGCAGTACTTC
CSVAGQDTSYEQYF
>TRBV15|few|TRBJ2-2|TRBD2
TGTGCCACCAGCAGACCCCCTAGCGGCGCGAACACCGGGGAGCTGTTTTTT
CATSRPPSGANTGELFF
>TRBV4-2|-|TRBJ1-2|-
TGTGCCAGCAGCCAAGAAACTAACAGGTTAATTTATGGCTACACCTTC
CASSQETNRLIYGYTF
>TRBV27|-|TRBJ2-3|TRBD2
TGTGCCAGCAGGTCTAGCGGGAGCACAGATACGCAGTATTTT
CASRSSGSTDTQYF
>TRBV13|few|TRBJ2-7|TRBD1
TGTGCCAGCAGCTACCAGACAGGGTCCGAGCAGTACTTC
CASSYQTGSEQYF
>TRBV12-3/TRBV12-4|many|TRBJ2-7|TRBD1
TGTGCCAGCAGCCTGCGGACAGGGGGCTCGTACGAGCAGTACTTC
CASSLRTGGSYEQYF
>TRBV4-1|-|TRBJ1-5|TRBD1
TGCGCCAGCAGCCAGTCGACCCGGACAGGGGGTCAGCCCCAGCATTTT
CASSQSTRTGGQPQHF
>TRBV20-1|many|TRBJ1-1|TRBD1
TGCAGTGCTAGCAGGGACAGTGGGAACACTGAAGCTTTCTTT
CSASRDSGNTEAFF
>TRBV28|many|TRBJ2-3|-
TGTGCCAGCAGTGCTCCCGGGGTTACAGATACGCAGTATTTT
CASSAPGVTDTQYF
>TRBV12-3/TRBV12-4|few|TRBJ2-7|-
TGTGCCAGCAGTTTAGGTCGTGGACGCCAATACGAGCAGTACTTC
CASSLGRGRQYEQYF
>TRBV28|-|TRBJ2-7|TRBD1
TGTGCCAGCAGTTTGTACAAATTCCGAAAACAGGGGGCACTTTCCTACGAGCAGTACTTC
CASSLYKFRKQGALSYEQYF
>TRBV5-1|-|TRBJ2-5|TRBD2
TGCGCCAGCAACCTGATAGCGGGAGAAGAGACCCAGTACTTC
CASNLIAGEETQYF
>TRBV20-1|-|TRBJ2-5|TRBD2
TGCAGTGCTGGTCGGCTAGCGGGAGGAGGAGAGACCCAGTACTTC
CSAGRLAGGGETQYF
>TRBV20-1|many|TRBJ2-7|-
TGCAGTGCTGCCGGCACCCACCCCGAGCAGTACTTC
CSAAGTHPEQYF
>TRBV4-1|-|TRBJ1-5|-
TGCGCCAGCAGCCAAGCAATCCGGGACCTCAATCAGCCCCAGCATTTT
CASSQAIRDLNQPQHF
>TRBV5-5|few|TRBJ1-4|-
TGTGCCAGCAGCTTGATTGTAGGCAGGGGTAATGAAAAACTGTTTTTT
CASSLIVGRGNEKLFF
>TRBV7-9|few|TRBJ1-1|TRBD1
TGTGCCAGCAGCTCGACAGGGGAGAACACTGAAGCTTTCTTT
CASSSTGENTEAFF
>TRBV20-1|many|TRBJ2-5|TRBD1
TGCAGTGCTAAGTTGTCAGTTGGGCGACAGGGGATTTCGGAGACCCAGTACTTC
CSAKLSVGRQGISETQYF
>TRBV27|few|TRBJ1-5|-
TGTGCCAGCAGTTTTGAATCGATGCCCAGGGGCCAGCCCCAGCATTTT
CASSFESMPRGQPQHF
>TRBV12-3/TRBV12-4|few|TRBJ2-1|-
TGTGCCAGCAGTTTAGTCCGGGGTGGTCTTTCCTACAATGAGCAGTTCTTC
CASSLVRGGLSYNEQFF
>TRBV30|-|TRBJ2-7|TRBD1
TGTGCCTGGAGTTCCGGGACAGGGGCATTCGAGCAGTACTTC
CAWSSGTGAFEQYF
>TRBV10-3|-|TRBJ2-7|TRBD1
TGTGCCACCAGCTCTCCCGGGACAGTCGAACGGTACTTC
CATSSPGTVERYF
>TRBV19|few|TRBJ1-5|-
TGTGCCAGTAGTAAGGGTTTGGGCAATCAGCCCCAGCATTTT
CASSKGLGNQPQHF
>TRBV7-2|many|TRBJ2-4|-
TGTGCCAGCGACGATGGCGACATTCAGTACTTC
CASDDGDIQYF
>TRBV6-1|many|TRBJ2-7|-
TGTGCCATCAGCGGCAGGGCCTACGAGCAGTACTTC
CAISGRAYEQYF
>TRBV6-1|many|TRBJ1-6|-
TGTGCCAGCTTAGAAGGGGGTAATTCACCCCTCCACTTT
CASLEGGNSPLHF
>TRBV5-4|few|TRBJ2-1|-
TGTGCCAGCAGCTTGAATAAGGGCCCCTACAATGAGCAGTTCTTC
CASSLNKGPYNEQFF
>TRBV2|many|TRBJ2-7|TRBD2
TGTGCCAGCAGTGAAGGGGTAGCGGGAGCCTACGAGCAGTACTTC
CASSEGVAGAYEQYF
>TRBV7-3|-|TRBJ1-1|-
TGTGCCAGCGGGGCCGGGGGGATGAACACTGAAGCTTTCTTT
CASGAGGMNTEAFF
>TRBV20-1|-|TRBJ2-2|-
TGCAGTGCCAGAGCCGGAACGTCGAACACCGGGGAGCTGTTTTTT
CSARAGTSNTGELFF
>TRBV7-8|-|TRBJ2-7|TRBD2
TGTGCCAGCAGCTTAAATCCTAGCGGGAGAGTCTACGAGCAGTACTTC
CASSLNPSGRVYEQYF
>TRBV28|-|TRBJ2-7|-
TGTGCCAGCAGTTTAGATCCAGGGCGCTACGAGCAGTACTTC
CASSLDPGRYEQYF
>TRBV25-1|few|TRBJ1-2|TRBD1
TGTGCCAGCAGGGGTACAGGGGTCTATGGCTACACCTTC
CASRGTGVYGYTF
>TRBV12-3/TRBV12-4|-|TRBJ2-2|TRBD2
TGTGCCAGCAGTAGTCTAGCGGGAGTTACCGGGGAGCTGTTTTTT
CASSSLAGVTGELFF
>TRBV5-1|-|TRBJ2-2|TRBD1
TGCGCCAGCAGCACAGACAGGGTTAACACCGGGGAGCTGTTTTTT
CASSTDRVNTGELFF
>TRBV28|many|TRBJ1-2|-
TGTGCCAGCAGCTCGGGGTCGGCCTATGGCTACACCTTC
CASSSGSAYGYTF
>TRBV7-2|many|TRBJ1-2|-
TGTGCCAGCAGCTTAGCGCGGCCTCGCAGGAGTTATTATGGCTACACCTTC
CASSLARPRRSYYGYTF
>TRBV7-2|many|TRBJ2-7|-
TGTGCCAGCAGCCTGACGCGGGGCTCCTACGAGCAGTACTTC
CASSLTRGSYEQYF
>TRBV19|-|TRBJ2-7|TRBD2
TGTGCCAGTAGTATAACGACTAGCGGGAGGGCAACCCACGAGCAGTACTTC
CASSITTSGRATHEQYF
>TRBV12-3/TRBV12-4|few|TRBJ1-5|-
TGTGCCAGCAGTTTAACAGGGCGCGGCAATCAGCCCCAGCATTTT
CASSLTGRGNQPQHF